This T cell receptor (beta chain) was sequenced during a study of STAT3 mutations in large granular lymphocyte leukemia. Overall study: More than half of T-LGLL patients received immunosuppressive therapy.

Study conclusions and caveats: TCR clonotype switching after therapy occurred in about 35% of the 18 patients. In T-cell large granular lymphocyte leukemia, about half of patients showed multiple immunodominant subclonotypes. Differing intervals and regimens complicate linking therapy response to clone burden.

Some 41,000 productive templates were obtained per sample on average. The protocol was immunoSEQ multiplex PCR, while the TCRdb copy is restricted to in-frame clones and leaves out a portion. In the table there are tens of thousands of clones, 70% to 80% of which are singletons. Worth noting for this clone: What it binds is not known.

This CDR3 region has 15 residues. Trimming took off 2 bases at V and 0 bases at J, with 8 bases between the two ends. Looked up from germline, CDR1 is PRHDT and CDR2 is FYEKMQ (reference sequence). This clonotype was sampled from a woman aged 50 to 65 with T-cell large granular lymphocyte leukemia. Some clones in this sample may be carry-over from other donors' samples. The V gene is TRBV13, the J gene TRBJ1-5; D not resolved. The specimen was peripheral blood mononuclear cells. CDR3 bases: TGTGCCAGCAGCTTATCCCGATATAGCAATCAGCCCCAGCATTTT. It encodes CASSLSRYSNQPQHF.